The sequence of this TCR beta chain was determined in a study of T cells after yellow fever vaccination. General study findings and limits: The secondary response was weaker but peaked faster, day 5 versus 15. Post-booster samples contained most primary-vaccination clones (approximately 96% CD4, around 88% CD8). Few clonotypes appeared in both CD4 and CD8 compartments.

5'RACE template switching added a universal primer site and UMIs to TCR cDNA. TCRdb independently ran MiXCR on the 5' RACE reads; one entry per CDR3 protein. Among hundreds of thousands of distinct CDR3 sequences, 17% were seen once, and the ten largest hold around a sixth. This clonotype was recorded a few times. Its antigen is as yet unknown. The V end was cut by 8 bases, the J end by 0 bases, with 12 bases between. The CDR3 is made up of 13 amino acids. Per germline, CDR1 SQVTM and CDR2 ANQGSEA. The sample here was PBMCs, taken less than 6 days after the first yellow fever vaccination. The rearrangement joins TRBV29-1 to TRBJ2-3, with D possibly TRBD1 on 6 matching bases. This clonotype was sampled from a man between 18 and 35 years old who received the YFV17D yellow fever vaccine. CDR3 loop: CSSQGFSTDTQYF. In nucleotides, the CDR3 is TGCAGCTCCCAGGGGTTTAGCACAGATACGCAGTATTTT.